Listed below are T cell receptor beta chains from one sample, sequenced in a study of OX40 agonist ivuxolimab in advanced cancers. Assay used: immunoSEQ multiplex PCR; TCRdb lists only in-frame clones, some missing. The top ten clones hold about 13% of a sample with under 40,000 clones, just under 80% of them seen once. The source was CD4+ or CD8+ T cells sorted from blood, collected in a trial of the OX40 agonist ivuxolimab. All receptors come from an adult with an advanced solid tumor such as melanoma, head and neck, liver or kidney cancer. CDR3s include the opening cysteine and the closing phenylalanine or tryptophan. The D gene is left open where the match is weak. Expanded clones get a size class; other rows say once, few or many, or leave the size out.

d_call,v_call,j_call,clone_size,cdr3_aa,cdr3_nt
TRBD2,TRBV6-5,TRBJ2-1,NA,CASSSQSGSTYNEQFF,TGTGCCAGCAGTTCGCAGAGCGGGAGTACCTACAATGAGCAGTTCTTC
NA,TRBV5-1,TRBJ2-6,NA,CASSLTVPSGANVLTF,TGCGCCAGCAGCTTGACGGTACCCTCTGGGGCCAACGTCCTGACTTTC
NA,TRBV6-5,TRBJ2-7,once,CASSYSFSENRYEQYF,TGTGCCAGCAGTTACTCGTTCTCAGAGAACCGATACGAGCAGTACTTC
NA,TRBV5-6,TRBJ1-6,few,CASSLAGGGFNSPLHF,TGTGCCAGCAGCTTGGCCGGGGGAGGATTTAATTCACCCCTCCACTTT
NA,TRBV5-1,TRBJ2-1,once,CASSLEVAQSEQFF,TGCGCCAGCAGCTTGGAGGTGGCGCAGTCCGAGCAGTTCTTC
NA,TRBV7-2,TRBJ2-2,NA,CASSLEIWGPGGELFF,TGTGCCAGCAGCTTAGAGATATGGGGGCCTGGCGGGGAGCTGTTTTTT
NA,TRBV5-1,TRBJ2-2,NA,CASGHPGTGELFF,TGCGCCAGCGGCCACCCTGGCACCGGGGAGCTGTTTTTT
NA,TRBV10-3,TRBJ1-1,NA,CAISVEGVGTEAFF,TGTGCCATCAGTGTTGAGGGCGTTGGCACTGAAGCTTTCTTT
NA,TRBV10-2,TRBJ1-1,NA,CASTRGNTEAFF,TGCGCCAGCACCCGGGGGAACACTGAAGCTTTCTTT
NA,TRBV5-1,TRBJ2-2,NA,CASSPTRVNTGELFF,TGCGCCAGCAGCCCGACCAGGGTGAACACCGGGGAGCTGTTTTTT
TRBD2,TRBV27,TRBJ2-7,NA,CASSLAGVGEQYF,TGTGCCAGCAGTTTAGCGGGAGTAGGTGAGCAGTACTTC
TRBD1,TRBV10-3,TRBJ2-7,NA,CAITPAQGAGEQYF,TGTGCCATCACTCCCGCGCAGGGGGCTGGCGAGCAGTACTTC
NA,TRBV15,TRBJ2-1,NA,CATSRGAETGKNEQFF,TGTGCCACCAGCAGAGGGGCAGAAACGGGGAAAAATGAGCAGTTCTTC
TRBD1,TRBV7-9,TRBJ1-6,NA,CASSLRQGAWNSPLHF,TGTGCCAGCAGCTTGAGACAGGGGGCTTGGAATTCACCCCTCCACTTT
NA,TRBV5-6,TRBJ2-7,NA,CASSLGPEQYF,TGTGCCAGCAGCTTAGGACCCGAGCAGTACTTC
NA,TRBV7-2,TRBJ2-3,NA,CASSFGRDTQYF,TGTGCCAGCAGCTTTGGTCGGGATACGCAGTATTTT
TRBD1,TRBV2,TRBJ1-6,NA,CASTETGQGTSPLHF,TGTGCCAGCACCGAAACGGGACAGGGGACCTCACCCCTCCACTTT
NA,TRBV5-1,TRBJ2-6,few,CASSPQALSGANVLTF,TGCGCCAGCAGCCCCCAGGCCCTCTCTGGGGCCAACGTCCTGACTTTC
NA,TRBV9,TRBJ2-3,once,CASSVGTDTQYF,TGTGCCAGCAGCGTAGGGACAGATACGCAGTATTTT
TRBD1,TRBV6-6,TRBJ1-4,NA,CASSQRDRGEEKLFF,TGTGCCAGCAGTCAGCGGGACAGGGGGGAGGAAAAACTGTTTTTT
NA,TRBV28,TRBJ1-5,once,CASSLTVGQPQHF,TGTGCCAGCAGTTTGACAGTGGGACAGCCCCAGCATTTT
TRBD2,TRBV30,TRBJ2-2,NA,CAWSVGLAGAGELFF,TGTGCCTGGAGTGTTGGACTAGCGGGGGCCGGGGAGCTGTTTTTT
NA,TRBV2,TRBJ1-3,once,CASRRTVVPSHSSGNTIYF,TGTGCCAGCAGAAGGACAGTCGTACCGTCCCACTCCTCTGGAAACACCATATATTTT
TRBD2,TRBV4-1,TRBJ2-2,NA,CASSQEPGLVTGELFF,TGCGCCAGCAGCCAAGAACCGGGACTAGTTACCGGGGAGCTGTTTTTT
TRBD2,TRBV7-9,TRBJ2-1,NA,CASSPRGLAEYNEQFF,TGTGCCAGCAGCCCCAGAGGGCTAGCGGAGTACAATGAGCAGTTCTTC
TRBD1,TRBV28,TRBJ2-2,NA,CASSSPRGTGLDTGELFF,TGTGCCAGCAGTTCTCCCCGAGGGACAGGGTTGGACACCGGGGAGCTGTTTTTT